The present T cell receptor (beta chain) was sequenced within a study of beta chain features in type 1 diabetes. Expressed TCRB transcripts were sequenced, since all the RNA that had been isolated was reverse transcribed. Using immunoSEQ multiplex PCR, the repertoire was profiled, and TCRdb retains in-frame clones only, with some absent. The table has under 450,000 clones, around 14% seen once. The trim removed 3 bases at V and 2 bases at J, leaving 6 bases unmatched. Looked up from germline, CDR1 is MGHRA and CDR2 is YSYEKL. CDR3 length: 15 residues. This clone was seen a few times. Its antigen is unidentified. Study conclusions and caveats: Shorter templates might be favored by PCR, equally in patients and controls. Among patients with Type 1 diabetes, TCRB CDR3s were moderately but significantly shorter in every one of the four CD4+ subsets.

This chain joins TRBV4-1 and TRBJ2-5, with 7 bases identical to TRBD1. Input material: naive CD4+ T cells from blood. The clonotype comes from a man under 40 in good health. CDR3 region: CASSQTGTVQETQYF. For the CDR3, the DNA is TGCGCCAGCAGCCAGACCGGGACAGTACAAGAGACCCAGTACTTC.